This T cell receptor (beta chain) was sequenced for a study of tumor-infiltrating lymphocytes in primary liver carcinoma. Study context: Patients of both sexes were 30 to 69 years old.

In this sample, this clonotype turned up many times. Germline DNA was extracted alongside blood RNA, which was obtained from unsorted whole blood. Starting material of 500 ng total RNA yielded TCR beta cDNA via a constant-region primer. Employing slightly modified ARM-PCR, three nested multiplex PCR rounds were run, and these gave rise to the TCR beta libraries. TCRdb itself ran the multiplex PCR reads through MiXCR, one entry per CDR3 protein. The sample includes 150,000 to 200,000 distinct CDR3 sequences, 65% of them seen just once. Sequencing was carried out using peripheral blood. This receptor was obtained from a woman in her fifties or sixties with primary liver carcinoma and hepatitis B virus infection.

The CDR3 spells CASSGQGGYGYTF. The CDR3 DNA sequence: TGTGCCAGCAGCGGACAGGGGGGCTATGGCTACACCTTC. V and J are TRBV12-3 or TRBV12-4 and TRBJ1-2; TRBD1 matches 10 bases. The CDR3 is 13 residues long. The V gene end was trimmed by 6 bases and the J gene end by 4 bases; junction bases not matched to a gene: 2.